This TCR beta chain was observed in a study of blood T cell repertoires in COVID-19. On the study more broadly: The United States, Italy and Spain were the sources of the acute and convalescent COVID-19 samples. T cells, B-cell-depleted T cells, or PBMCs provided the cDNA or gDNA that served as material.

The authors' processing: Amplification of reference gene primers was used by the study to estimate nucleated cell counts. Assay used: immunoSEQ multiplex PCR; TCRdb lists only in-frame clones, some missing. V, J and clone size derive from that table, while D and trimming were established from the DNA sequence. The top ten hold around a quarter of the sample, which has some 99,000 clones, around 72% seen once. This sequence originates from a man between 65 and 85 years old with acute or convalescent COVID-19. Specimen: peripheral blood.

The CDR3 here is CASSYSPAGRSHEQYF. The CDR3, as DNA: TGTGCCAGCAGTTACTCCCCCGCTGGGAGGAGCCACGAGCAGTACTTC. V and J are TRBV6-5 and TRBJ2-7; the D gene is possibly TRBD2 (6 bases). Germline V gene sequence: CDR1 MNHEY, CDR2 SVGAGI. The CDR3 totals 16 residues. With 0 bases removed from V and 5 bases from J, the gap between germline ends came to 17 bases.